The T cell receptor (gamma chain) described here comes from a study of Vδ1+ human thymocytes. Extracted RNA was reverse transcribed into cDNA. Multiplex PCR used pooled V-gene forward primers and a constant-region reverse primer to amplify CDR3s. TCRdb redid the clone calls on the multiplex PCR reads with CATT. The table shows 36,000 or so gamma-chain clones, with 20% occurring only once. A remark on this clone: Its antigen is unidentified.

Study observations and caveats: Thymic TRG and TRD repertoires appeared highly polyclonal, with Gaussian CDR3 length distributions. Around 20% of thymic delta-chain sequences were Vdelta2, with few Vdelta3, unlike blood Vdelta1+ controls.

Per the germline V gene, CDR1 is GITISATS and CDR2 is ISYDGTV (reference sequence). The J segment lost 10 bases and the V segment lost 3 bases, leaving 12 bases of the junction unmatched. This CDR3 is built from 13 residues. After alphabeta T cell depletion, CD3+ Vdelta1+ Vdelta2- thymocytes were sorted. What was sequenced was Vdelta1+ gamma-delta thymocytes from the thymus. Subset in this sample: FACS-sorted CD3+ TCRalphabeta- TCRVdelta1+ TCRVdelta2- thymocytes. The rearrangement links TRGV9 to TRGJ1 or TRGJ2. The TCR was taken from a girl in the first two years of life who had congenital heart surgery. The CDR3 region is CALWEIYGKKKLF. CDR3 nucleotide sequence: TGTGCCTTGTGGGAGATCTACGGGAAAAAGAAACTCTTT.